These 23 T cell receptor beta chains share one sample of origin, sequenced in a study of cytotoxic CD8 clonotypes in ibrutinib-treated CLL. Assay used: immunoSEQ multiplex PCR; TCRdb lists only in-frame clones, some missing. The profile shows some 28,000 clones, roughly 60% of them singletons. Sequencing used PBMCs, obtained before ibrutinib treatment. All receptors come from a human donor with chronic lymphocytic leukemia.

By sample share, this clone is medium-sized. The rearrangement joins TRBV25-1 to TRBJ1-4; D remains ambiguous. V was trimmed by 1 base and J by 4 bases, leaving 7 bases between them. The V gene's germline CDR1 is MGHDK and CDR2 SYGVNS. The CDR3 is made up of 14 amino acids. The CDR3 loop reads CASSELGVNEKLFF. CDR3 DNA: TGTGCCAGCAGTGAATTGGGAGTTAATGAAAAACTGTTTTTT.

V and J are TRBV6-4 and TRBJ2-5; perhaps TRBD1 as D (6 bases). This CDR3 region has 13 residues. CDR1 is MRHNA, CDR2 SNTAGT, per germline. V was clipped by 4 bases and J by 5 bases, with 11 bases between them. The CDR3 spells CASSAGVRETQYF. As DNA, the CDR3 is TGTGCCAGCAGTGCAGGGGTCAGGGAGACCCAGTACTTC.

The chain couples TRBV6-6 to TRBJ2-7; D is uncertain. Trimming shortened V by 2 bases and J by 2 bases, and 4 bases separated the two germline ends. Per the germline V gene, CDR1 is MNHNY and CDR2 is SVGAGI (reference sequence). The CDR3 loop spans 12 amino acids. The DNA for the CDR3 is TGTGCCAGCAGTTACGGGCCCTACGAGCAGTACTTC. Its translation is CASSYGPYEQYF.

The chain recombines TRBV4-1 with TRBJ2-7; D is unresolved. V gave up 0 bases and J gave up 0 bases, with 15 bases separating them. The CDR3 length is 17 residues. Germline CDR1 reads MGHRA; CDR2 reads YSYEKL. CDR3 sequence: CASSQDPDLALSYEQYF. The CDR3 DNA is TGCGCCAGCAGCCAAGATCCGGACCTTGCTCTCTCCTACGAGCAGTACTTC.

The chain links TRBV5-1 to TRBJ1-2, with D perhaps TRBD1 (6 bases). The CDR3 totals 15 residues. Trimming took off 5 bases at V and 6 bases at J, with 20 bases between the two ends. The germline gives CDR1 SGHRS, CDR2 YFSETQ. CDR3 sequence: CASSPDLTGLDGYTF. The CDR3 DNA sequence: TGCGCCAGCAGTCCGGACCTAACAGGGTTGGATGGCTACACCTTC.

This clone has only a few counts. This rearrangement joins TRBV2 to TRBJ1-2; 10 nucleotides match TRBD1. This CDR3 has 15 amino acids. The germline CDR1 and CDR2 sequences are SNHLY and FYNNEI. Trimming cost V 4 bases and J 4 bases; bases outside gene matches: 6. CDR3 protein: CASSGRDRGLYGYTF. In nucleotides, the CDR3 is TGTGCCAGCAGTGGCCGGGACAGGGGACTCTATGGCTACACCTTC.

DNA of the CDR3: TGTGCCAGCAGCCCAGGGTATGGCTACACCTTC. Translation: CASSPGYGYTF. The chain carries TRBV7-2 and TRBJ1-2; perhaps TRBD1 as D (5 bases). From germline, CDR1 is SGHTA and CDR2 FQGNSA. This CDR3 has 11 amino acids. V dropped 5 bases and J dropped 5 bases, with 6 bases sitting between them.

This rearrangement joins TRBV5-1 to TRBJ2-5, with a weak D call TRBD1 (6 bases). The CDR3 has 13 residues. Per germline, CDR1 SGHRS and CDR2 YFSETQ. V was clipped by 4 bases and J by 2 bases, with 9 bases between them. CDR3 bases: TGCGCCAGCAGCGTGACAGGACAAGAGACCCAGTACTTC. This encodes CASSVTGQETQYF.

The CDR3 DNA is TGTGCCAGCAGGTCAGGGGATAATTCACCCCTCCACTTT. Protein: CASRSGDNSPLHF. The V call is TRBV7-8, the J call TRBJ1-6, with D possibly matching TRBD1 (6 bases). Germline loops: CDR1 SGHVS, CDR2 FQNEAQ. CDR3 length: 13 residues. The V end was cut by 6 bases, the J end by 5 bases, with 8 bases between.

A word on this clone: A junction boundary mismatches the germline segment, possibly from a read error. This chain joins TRBV7-8 and TRBJ2-5; D is undetermined. Germline CDR1 reads SGHVS; CDR2 reads FQNEAQ. The CDR3 spans 11 residues. The CDR3 DNA follows: TGTGCCAGCAGCTCTAGAGAGGCCCAGTACTTC. This gives the protein CASSSREAQYF. Full variable domain (remainder filled in from reference TRBV7-8 and TRBJ2-5): GAGVSQSPRYKVAKRGQDVALRCDPISGHVSLFWYQQALGQGPEFLTYFQNEAQLDKSGLPSDRFFAERPEGSVSTLKIQRTQQEDSAVYLCASSSREAQYFGPGTRLLVL.

J is TRBJ1-2 and V is TRBV19; 11 bases align to TRBD1. The germline gives CDR1 LNHDA, CDR2 SQIVND (reference sequence). The ends lost 6 bases at V and 8 bases at J; junction bases unmatched: 5. This CDR3 comprises 13 residues. The CDR3 DNA reads as TGTGCCAGTAGCCCGGACAGGGGGCAAGGCTACACCTTC. Protein sequence: CASSPDRGQGYTF. Together with reference TRBV19 and TRBJ1-2, the CDR3 gives the full variable domain: DGGITQSPKYLFRKEGQNVTLSCEQNLNHDAMYWYRQDPGQGLRLIYYSQIVNDFQKGDIAEGYSVSREKKESFPLTVTSAQKNPTAFYLCASSPDRGQGYTFGSGTRLTVV.

The CDR3 DNA sequence: TGTGCCAGCTCACCCCCGGCAGGGAACACCTATGGCTACACCTTC. Translation: CASSPPAGNTYGYTF. The V and J genes are TRBV18 and TRBJ1-2, with D possibly matching TRBD1 (5 bases). The V end lost 3 bases, the J end lost 4 bases, and 15 bases lay between the germline ends. Germline V gives CDR1 KGHSH, CDR2 LQKENI. The CDR3 has 15 amino acids. Full variable domain (rest looked up from reference TRBV18 and TRBJ1-2): NAGVMQNPRHLVRRRGQEARLRCSPMKGHSHVYWYRQLPEEGLKFMVYLQKENIIDESGMPKERFSAEFPKEGPSILRIQQVVRGDSAAYFCASSPPAGNTYGYTFGSGTRLTVV.

This sequence joins TRBV7-6 and TRBJ2-6; D is ambiguous. Looked up from germline, CDR1 is SGHVS and CDR2 is FNYEAQ. The CDR3 has 15 residues. Trimming removed 3 bases from V and 2 bases from J, with 8 bases in between. The chain's CDR3 is CASSFAGTGANVLTF. The CDR3 bases are TGTGCCAGCAGCTTTGCAGGTACTGGGGCCAACGTCCTGACTTTC.

This clone was detected once. The chain combines TRBV6-1 with TRBJ2-7; 7 bases agree with TRBD1. Germline V gene data show CDR1 as MNHNS and CDR2 as SASEGT. V lost 3 bases and J lost 2; bases outside the gene matches: 10. This CDR3 contains 16 residues. This CDR3 reads CASSDLDRAGPYEQYF. In DNA form, the CDR3 reads TGTGCCAGCAGTGACCTCGACAGGGCGGGCCCCTACGAGCAGTACTTC.

J is TRBJ1-5 and V is TRBV5-8, with D hard to call. Deletions cut 1 base from V and 4 bases from J, with 6 bases between. The CDR3 extends over 13 amino acids. In germline, CDR1 is SGHTS, CDR2 YDEGEE. The chain's CDR3 is CASSLSTNQPQHF. In DNA form, the CDR3 reads TGTGCCAGCAGCTTGTCTACAAATCAGCCCCAGCATTTT.

J is TRBJ2-3 and V is TRBV5-1; 7 nucleotides match TRBD2. After removal of 3 bases from V and 4 bases from J, the junction contained 14 bases not matched to a gene. The CDR3 is made up of 17 amino acids. Germline V gives CDR1 SGHRS, CDR2 YFSETQ. The CDR3 DNA follows: TGCGCCAGCAGCTCCCAGGTGTCGGGGAGGGCAGCAGATACGCAGTATTTT. Translation: CASSSQVSGRAADTQYF.

The V gene is TRBV5-4, the J gene TRBJ1-6, with D unclear. The germline V gene has CDR1 SGHNT and CDR2 YYREEE (reference sequence). The CDR3 runs to 16 residues. Trimming shortened V by 2 bases and J by 0 bases, and 9 bases separated the two germline ends. CDR3 nucleotides: TGTGCCAGCAGCTTCGACCGGATCTCCTATAATTCACCCCTCCACTTT. Its protein is CASSFDRISYNSPLHF.

The genes are TRBV6-5 and TRBJ2-7; TRBD1 matches at 12 bases. V shed 2 bases, J shed 1 base, and the junction held 3 bases outside the gene matches. This CDR3 is built from 16 residues. CDR1 is MNHEY and CDR2 is SVGAGI in the germline V gene. As DNA, the CDR3 is TGTGCCAGCAGTTACGGGACAGGGGGCAATTCCTACGAGCAGTACTTC. Translated, it gives CASSYGTGGNSYEQYF.

This clone has just a few counts. Written as DNA, the CDR3 is TGTGCCAGCAGACATAAACAGGGAGGGACCTACGAGCAGTACTTC. Translated: CASRHKQGGTYEQYF. The V gene is TRBV28, the J gene TRBJ2-7, with a possible D match to TRBD2 (7 bases). Per germline, CDR1 MDHEN and CDR2 SYDVKM. This CDR3 has 15 residues. V was clipped by 6 bases and J by 2 bases, with 17 bases between them.

This chain connects TRBV9 to TRBJ1-3, with TRBD1 as a possible D gene (5 bases). Trimming pared 3 bases from V and 4 bases from J, leaving 14 bases between. The CDR3 consists of 15 residues. The germline gives CDR1 SGDLS, CDR2 YYNGEE. CDR3: CASSASGTAGNTIYF. CDR3 in DNA: TGTGCCAGCAGCGCATCCGGGACCGCAGGAAACACCATATATTTT.

This clone was observed a handful of times. V gene TRBV2 combines with J gene TRBJ1-1, with unresolved D. CDR3 size: 11 residues. V was shortened by 4 bases and J by 10 bases, with 10 bases between the two germline ends. Germline assignment: CDR1 SNHLY and CDR2 FYNNEI. DNA of the CDR3: TGTGCCAGCAGTGGGTTCCAGTTAGCTTTCTTT. It translates to CASSGFQLAFF.

The chain joins TRBV7-3 to TRBJ1-6, with a tentative D call TRBD1 (6 bases). Trimming stripped 2 bases from V and 7 bases from J, with 15 bases between. This CDR3 has 16 residues. Germline CDR1 is SGHTA and CDR2 is FQGTGA. The CDR3 region is CASSLLAQGNNSPLHF. As DNA, the CDR3 is TGTGCCAGCAGCTTACTTGCACAGGGAAACAATTCACCCCTCCACTTT.

The rearrangement joins TRBV7-2 to TRBJ1-2, with 9 bases lining up with TRBD1. CDR1 is SGHTA, CDR2 FQGNSA, per germline. The CDR3 sequence is 15 residues long. J lost 5 bases, V lost 5 bases, and 9 bases had no gene match. Here the CDR3 DNA reads TGTGCCAGCAGCCAAAGCAAACAGGGGGCTTATGGCTACACCTTC. Translation gives CASSQSKQGAYGYTF.